This entry lists 32 T cell receptor beta chains sequenced from one sample in a study of blood T cells in healthy people across ages. Combining a sample-barcoded 5' primer with a J-beta primer mix, a second PCR ran for about 6 to 12 cycles. TCRdb analysed the 5' RACE reads with MiXCR anew, one entry per CDR3 protein. The sample shows roughly 500,000 distinct CDR3 sequences, roughly a quarter of them seen only once. Source material: blood. These receptors came from a woman in her seventies in good health.

The CDR3 nucleotides are TGTGCCAGCAGCTCCCTCTTTGGGAACACTGAAGCTTTCTTT. Translated, it gives CASSSLFGNTEAFF. The chain is built from TRBV7-2 and TRBJ1-1; D unresolved. This CDR3 region has 14 residues. The V gene lost 4 bases and the J gene lost 1 base, with 10 bases spanning the gap. Germline CDR1 is SGHTA and CDR2 is FQGNSA.

This chain uses TRBV2 with TRBJ2-2; 12 nucleotides line up with TRBD2. The junction had 3 bases not matched to a gene; V was cut back by 4 bases and J by 3 bases. The CDR3 is 16 amino acids. Germline assignment: CDR1 SNHLY and CDR2 FYNNEI. Here the CDR3 reads CASSARTSGDTGELFF. The CDR3 DNA reads as TGTGCCAGCAGTGCCCGGACTAGCGGGGACACCGGGGAGCTGTTTTTT. Full variable domain (missing parts from reference TRBV2 and TRBJ2-2): EPEVTQTPSHQVTQMGQEVILRCVPISNHLYFYWYRQILGQKVEFLVSFYNNEISEKSEIFDDQFSVERPDGSNFTLKIRSTKLEDSAMYFCASSARTSGDTGELFFGEGSRLTVL.

The genes are TRBV6-5 and TRBJ1-4, with D tentatively TRBD1 (5 bases). Germline V gene sequence: CDR1 MNHEY, CDR2 SVGAGI. The V gene lost 7 bases and the J gene lost 8 bases, with 14 bases spanning the gap. The CDR3 contains 13 residues. The chain's CDR3 is CASTPGRQEKLFF. CDR3 in DNA: TGTGCCAGCACGCCAGGGCGGCAAGAAAAACTGTTTTTT.

This clonotype came up many times. V gene TRBV7-7 combines with J gene TRBJ2-4; 8 bases fit TRBD1. CDR3 length equals 22 residues. J gave up 0 bases and V 1 base, and 20 bases lay outside the gene matches. The germline V gene encodes CDR1 SSHAT and CDR2 FNYEAQ (reference sequence). CDR3 DNA sequence: TGTGCCAGCAGCTTAGTCCGAAGGACAGGGCTTGAATTGTGGCTAGCCAAAAACATTCAGTACTTC. Translated, it gives CASSLVRRTGLELWLAKNIQYF. Drawing the rest from reference TRBV7-7 and TRBJ2-4, the complete variable domain is GAGVSQSPRYKVTKRGQDVTLRCDPISSHATLYWYQQALGQGPEFLTYFNYEAQPDKSGLPSDRFSAERPEGSISTLTIQRTEQRDSAMYRCASSLVRRTGLELWLAKNIQYFGAGTRLSVL.

Notes on this clonotype: This may come from a read error, since a much larger clone is one base off. This chain links TRBV3-1 with TRBJ2-1; D is undetermined. The DNA end is more similar to TRBJ2-5, so the J call may be wrong. The CDR3 runs 14 residues. Germline CDR1 LGHDT, CDR2 YNNKEL (reference sequence). CDR3 DNA sequence: TGTGCCAGCAGCCAAAACGAGTTCCGAGAGGCCCAGTACTTC. Translation: CASSQNEFREAQYF.

This sequence joins TRBV6-6 and TRBJ2-7; D possibly matches TRBD1 or TRBD2 (6 bases each). V lost 7 bases, J lost 3 bases, and 16 bases lay in between. The CDR3 consists of 14 residues. Germline CDR1 reads MNHNY; CDR2 reads SVGAGI (reference sequence). The CDR3 protein is CASKRTGALYEQYF. CDR3 in DNA: TGTGCCAGCAAAAGGACGGGGGCCCTCTACGAGCAGTACTTC.

There are a few counts of this clonotype. J is TRBJ2-5 and V is TRBV4-1; D gene ambiguous. The J call may be faulty, since TRBJ2-7 better matches the DNA end. This CDR3 has 13 residues. The germline V gene has CDR1 MGHRA and CDR2 YSYEKL. The CDR3 sequence: CASSHLHSGEQYF. The CDR3 DNA follows: TGCGCCAGCAGCCACCTCCATAGTGGCGAGCAGTACTTC.

The J gene is TRBJ2-1, the V gene TRBV5-1; weak D call: TRBD1 (6 bases). Trimming stripped 2 bases from V and 3 bases from J, with 12 bases between. The CDR3 is 15 residues long. CDR1 and CDR2 from the germline V gene are SGHRS and YFSETQ. CDR3 protein: CASSLEGDGYNEQFF. In DNA form, the CDR3 reads TGCGCCAGCAGCTTAGAGGGGGACGGCTACAATGAGCAGTTCTTC. The full variable domain, completed using reference TRBV5-1 and TRBJ2-1, is KAGVTQTPRYLIKTRGQQVTLSCSPISGHRSVSWYQQTPGQGLQFLFEYFSETQRNKGNFPGRFSGRQFSNSRSEMNVSTLELGDSALYLCASSLEGDGYNEQFFGPGTRLTVL.

At least ten counts were recorded for this clonotype. V and J are TRBV12-3 or TRBV12-4 and TRBJ2-2, with TRBD1 matching over 8 bases. Trimming took 5 bases from V and 3 from J; bases not matched to a gene: 8. The CDR3 spans 16 residues. The CDR3 coding sequence is TGTGCCAGCAGTGGATACGGGACAGGACACACCGGGGAGCTGTTTTTT. It is translated as CASSGYGTGHTGELFF.

The J gene is TRBJ2-7, the V gene TRBV20-1, with 8 bases matching TRBD1. V was pared by 0 bases and J by 1 base, with 5 bases of the junction left unmatched. CDR1 and CDR2 from the germline V gene are DFQATT and SNEGSKA (reference sequence). This CDR3 has 15 amino acids. CDR3 sequence reads: CSARDGGQGSYEQYF. The DNA for the CDR3 is TGCAGTGCTAGAGATGGAGGACAGGGTTCCTACGAGCAGTACTTC.

The chain uses TRBV7-9 and TRBJ2-7; D not certain. V was trimmed by 4 bases and J by 5 bases, leaving 15 bases between them. The length of the CDR3 is 14 residues. The germline V gene has CDR1 SEHNR and CDR2 FQNEAQ (reference sequence). CDR3 loop: CASSSIRLVNEQYF. CDR3 sequence (DNA): TGTGCCAGCAGCTCTATTAGATTGGTTAACGAGCAGTACTTC. Based on the CDR3 plus reference TRBV7-9 and TRBJ2-7, the full variable domain is DTGVSQNPRHKITKRGQNVTFRCDPISEHNRLYWYRQTLGQGPEFLTYFQNEAQLEKSRLLSDRFSAERPKGSFSTLEIQRTEQGDSAMYLCASSSIRLVNEQYFGPGTRLTVT.

This clonotype was seen a few times. V is TRBV20-1 and J is TRBJ1-1; TRBD1 is a possible D gene (5 bases). This CDR3 has 14 amino acids. In germline, CDR1 is DFQATT, CDR2 SNEGSKA (reference sequence). V lost 1 base, J lost 3 bases, and 12 bases lay in between. CDR3 DNA: TGCAGTGCTAGAGGTGGGGCTGGGCACACTGAAGCTTTCTTT. Its translation is CSARGGAGHTEAFF.

The chain joins TRBV29-1 to TRBJ1-1, with TRBD1 identical over 8 bases. Trimming cost V 8 bases and J 5 bases; bases outside gene matches: 4. This CDR3 is 11 amino acids long. Germline loops: CDR1 SQVTM, CDR2 ANQGSEA. The chain's CDR3 is CSFGDRTEAFF. Written as DNA, the CDR3 is TGCAGCTTTGGGGACAGGACTGAAGCTTTCTTT.

The rearrangement joins TRBV20-1 to TRBJ2-3; TRBD2 matches 9 bases. The trim removed 1 base at V and 3 bases at J, leaving 8 bases unmatched. This CDR3 region has 16 residues. Germline V gives CDR1 DFQATT, CDR2 SNEGSKA (reference sequence). The CDR3 spells CSARGVSSGVTDTQYF. As DNA, the CDR3 is TGCAGTGCTAGAGGGGTCTCTAGCGGGGTTACAGATACGCAGTATTTT.

The rearrangement joins TRBV7-3 to TRBJ2-1; a possible D gene is TRBD1 (6 bases). The CDR3 totals 13 residues. The V gene's germline CDR1 is SGHTA and CDR2 FQGTGA. The germline V and J ends were trimmed by 4 bases and 10 bases, with 14 bases remaining between them. CDR3 DNA: TGTGCCAGCAGCTCAACAGGGCCCGGAGAGCAGTTCTTC. It codes for CASSSTGPGEQFF.

The DNA of the CDR3 is TGTGCCACCAGCAGAGGACAGGCGGGGAATTCACCCCTCCACTTT. Its protein is CATSRGQAGNSPLHF. The chain couples TRBV15 to TRBJ1-6, with D possibly TRBD1 on 6 matching bases. The CDR3 covers 15 residues. Germline values: CDR1 LNHNV, CDR2 YYDKDF (reference sequence). V lost 1 base and J lost 7, with 11 bases in between.

This clonotype was found a few times. The chain recombines TRBV20-1 with TRBJ2-4, with TRBD1 identical over 7 bases. CDR1 and CDR2 (germline): DFQATT, SNEGSKA (reference sequence). CDR3 length equals 16 residues. CDR3 protein: CSQEGGASYSKNIQYF. DNA of the CDR3: TGCAGCCAGGAAGGGGGCGCGAGTTATTCCAAAAACATTCAGTACTTC.

In this sample, this clonotype turned up a few times. The J gene is TRBJ2-7, the V gene TRBV2, with 12 bases that match TRBD1. V was clipped by 6 bases and J by 9 bases; unmatched bases: 12. CDR3 size: 15 residues. Germline CDR1 is SNHLY and CDR2 is FYNNEI. The CDR3 here is CASSDPGQGAIGQYF. CDR3 DNA: TGTGCCAGCAGCGACCCGGGACAGGGGGCAATAGGGCAGTACTTC. Combining the CDR3 with reference TRBV2 and TRBJ2-7 gives the whole variable domain EPEVTQTPSHQVTQMGQEVILRCVPISNHLYFYWYRQILGQKVEFLVSFYNNEISEKSEIFDDQFSVERPDGSNFTLKIRSTKLEDSAMYFCASSDPGQGAIGQYFGPGTRLTVT.

This chain connects TRBV20-1 to TRBJ1-6; 7 bases map to TRBD1. Germline assignment: CDR1 DFQATT and CDR2 SNEGSKA (reference sequence). The CDR3 is made up of 17 amino acids. The ends lost 0 bases at V and 7 bases at J; junction bases unmatched: 12. As DNA, the CDR3 is TGCAGTGCTAGAGATTCGGGCAGGGGGTTTCCCAATTCACCCCTCCACTTT. Residues: CSARDSGRGFPNSPLHF.

This clonotype has just one count. The chain combines TRBV2 with TRBJ1-1, with D possibly TRBD1 on 5 matching bases. The CDR3 totals 13 residues. Deletions cut 8 bases from V and 1 base from J, with 11 bases between. The V gene's germline CDR1 is SNHLY and CDR2 FYNNEI. CDR3 bases: TGTGCCAGCCATGGGACGGCGAACACTGAAGCTTTCTTT. Translating it yields CASHGTANTEAFF.

This clonotype was seen a handful of times. The V call is TRBV20-1, the J call TRBJ1-2; no clear D. The CDR3 covers 13 residues. Germline V gene data show CDR1 as DFQATT and CDR2 as SNEGSKA (reference sequence). Trimming shortened V by 0 bases and J by 8 bases, and 13 bases separated the two germline ends. The CDR3 protein is CSARDLPSGGYTF. The CDR3 DNA reads as TGCAGTGCTAGAGATCTTCCCTCGGGGGGCTACACCTTC.

In this sample, this clonotype turned up a few times. The chain is built from TRBV20-1 and TRBJ2-1, with TRBD2 matching 9 bases. The CDR3 extends over 13 amino acids. Losses at the gene ends were 3 bases for V and 7 bases for J; bases not matched to a gene: 4. Per germline, CDR1 DFQATT and CDR2 SNEGSKA (reference sequence). In DNA form, the CDR3 reads TGCAGTGCTAGCCTAGCGGGGCATAATGAGCAGTTCTTC. It yields the protein CSASLAGHNEQFF.

This clonotype was observed a few times. The chain links TRBV20-1 to TRBJ2-2; TRBD1 matches at 11 bases. CDR3 length: 18 amino acids. Germline V gene lookup returns CDR1 DFQATT and CDR2 SNEGSKA (reference sequence). Unmatched junction bases numbered 8, after V lost 2 bases and J lost 0 bases. CDR3 region: CSARTRTGGLTNTGELFF. The CDR3 bases are TGCAGTGCTAGAACTAGGACAGGGGGCCTTACGAACACCGGGGAGCTGTTTTTT.

The chain uses TRBV7-2 and TRBJ2-4, with D unresolved. The CDR3 runs to 13 residues. Germline lookup yields CDR1 SGHTA and CDR2 FQGNSA. V lost 5 bases, J lost 2 bases, and 7 bases lay in between. CDR3 in amino acids: CASSPWSKNIQYF. The CDR3 DNA reads TGTGCCAGCAGCCCCTGGTCCAAAAACATTCAGTACTTC.

This clonotype has just a few counts. The chain links TRBV4-3 to TRBJ2-1, with no clear D. Looked up from germline, CDR1 is LGHNA and CDR2 is YSLEER. V was trimmed by 3 bases and J by 5 bases, leaving 14 bases between them. This CDR3 is 15 amino acids long. The CDR3 region is CASSQALPTDNEQFF. The DNA of the CDR3 is TGCGCCAGCAGCCAGGCCCTACCCACTGACAATGAGCAGTTCTTC.

This clonotype has more than one count but fewer than ten. J is TRBJ2-5 and V is TRBV6-2 or TRBV6-3, with D perhaps TRBD2 (6 bases). The J call is in doubt because the DNA end fits TRBJ2-7 better. Germline CDR1 is MNHEY and CDR2 is SVGEGT. The CDR3 has 16 residues. Here the CDR3 DNA reads TGTGCCAGCAGCCCACGCGGGGATTCCTCTTTCTACGAGCAGTACTTC. It codes for CASSPRGDSSFYEQYF.

V and J are TRBV4-2 and TRBJ1-5, with D maybe TRBD1 (6 bases). V lost 4 bases to trimming and J lost 5 bases, with 15 bases between them. The CDR3 totals 15 residues. Germline CDR1 LGHNA, CDR2 YNFKEQ. This chain's CDR3 is CASSPYRGADQPQHF. CDR3 DNA sequence: TGTGCCAGCAGCCCATACCGGGGGGCGGATCAGCCCCAGCATTTT.

This chain joins TRBV20-1 and TRBJ1-2, with a tentative D call TRBD1 (5 bases). Trimming removed 3 bases from V and 0 bases from J, with 20 bases in between. Germline V gives CDR1 DFQATT, CDR2 SNEGSKA (reference sequence). The CDR3 extends over 17 amino acids. Here the CDR3 DNA reads TGCAGTGCTAGGGATGGCAGGGTGATGGGGGCTAACTATGGCTACACCTTC. As protein: CSARDGRVMGANYGYTF.

This rearrangement joins TRBV20-1 to TRBJ2-5; TRBD2 matches at 8 bases. TRBJ2-1 matches the DNA end more closely, so the J call is doubtful. CDR1 is DFQATT and CDR2 is SNEGSKA in the germline V gene (reference sequence). This CDR3 is 15 amino acids long. The CDR3 DNA reads as TGCAGTGCACGAACTGCCACGGGACTAGTCGAAGAGCAGTTCTTC. The encoded protein is CSARTATGLVEEQFF.

The chain couples TRBV30 to TRBJ1-1; D is unclear. CDR1 and CDR2 (germline): GTSNPN, SVGIG (reference sequence). V was clipped by 3 bases and J by 0 bases, with 11 bases between them. CDR3 length equals 14 residues. CDR3 protein: CAWSQKSLNTEAFF. The CDR3 DNA sequence: TGTGCCTGGAGCCAGAAGTCCCTGAACACTGAAGCTTTCTTT. Full variable domain (missing parts from reference TRBV30 and TRBJ1-1): SQTIHQWPATLVQPVGSPLSLECTVEGTSNPNLYWYRQAAGRGLQLLFYSVGIGQISSEVPQNLSASRPQDRQFILSSKKLLLSDSGFYLCAWSQKSLNTEAFFGQGTRLTVV.

The genes are TRBV29-1 and TRBJ2-5; D is unresolved. The J call is in doubt because the DNA end fits TRBJ2-1 better. The CDR3 consists of 14 residues. From germline, CDR1 is SQVTM and CDR2 ANQGSEA. CDR3 DNA sequence: TGCAGCGCCCCTAAATCGGGTGGATTCAATGAGCAGTTCTTC. It encodes CSAPKSGGFNEQFF.

The chain carries TRBV5-1 and TRBJ2-7; 8 nucleotides agree with TRBD1. Germline V CDR1 and CDR2: SGHRS, YFSETQ. The V gene end was trimmed by 3 bases and the J gene end by 4 bases; junction bases not matched to a gene: 9. The CDR3 has 15 amino acids. CDR3 nucleotides: TGCGCCAGCAGCTACTGGACAGGGCCCTCGTACGAGCAGTACTTC. Amino acid sequence: CASSYWTGPSYEQYF.